This passage covers 21 T cell receptor beta chains from one sample sequenced in a study of shared clonotypes between healthy human individuals. The table came from immunoSEQ multiplex PCR; TCRdb's copy has only in-frame clones and leaves some out. Of 1.6 million or so clones listed, approximately 96% are singletons. Specimen: naive CD4+ T cells sorted from blood. Subset defined: CD45RA+ positively selected. The receptors derive from a man younger than 40 in good health.

The chain links TRBV6-6 to TRBJ2-3; perhaps D is TRBD1 or TRBD2 (5 bases each). V dropped 5 bases and J dropped 3 bases, with 12 bases sitting between them. The V gene's germline CDR1 is MNHNY and CDR2 SVGAGI (reference sequence). This CDR3 has 14 amino acids. The CDR3 reads CASSRRDRTDTQYF. The DNA for the CDR3 is TGTGCCAGCAGTCGCAGGGACCGGACAGATACGCAGTATTTT.

The chain has TRBV5-1 and TRBJ1-1; a possible D gene is TRBD1 (5 bases). Per the germline V gene, CDR1 is SGHRS and CDR2 is YFSETQ. Between the trimmed V and J ends, which lost 4 bases and 7 bases, there was a span of 14 bases. The CDR3 length is 13 residues. The CDR3 nucleotides read TGCGCCAGCAGCGCGGACCTGGGGGTTGAAGCTTTCTTT. It yields the protein CASSADLGVEAFF. The complete variable domain, with remaining parts taken from reference TRBV5-1 and TRBJ1-1, reads KAGVTQTPRYLIKTRGQQVTLSCSPISGHRSVSWYQQTPGQGLQFLFEYFSETQRNKGNFPGRFSGRQFSNSRSEMNVSTLELGDSALYLCASSADLGVEAFFGQGTRLTVV.

Regarding this clone: Other DNA sequences in the same sample also yield this CDR3. The gene calls are TRBV28 and TRBJ2-7; D is ambiguous. Trimming removed 3 bases from V and 6 bases from J, with 6 bases in between. The CDR3 is 11 amino acids. Germline V gene sequence: CDR1 MDHEN, CDR2 SYDVKM. CDR3: CASSFLGEQYF. CDR3 DNA: TGTGCCAGCAGTTTCCTCGGCGAGCAGTACTTC.

The J gene is TRBJ2-5, the V gene TRBV2; D tentatively fits TRBD1 or TRBD2 (5 bases each). The ends were cut back, 4 bases at V and 3 bases at J, with 18 bases in the middle. Germline values: CDR1 SNHLY, CDR2 FYNNEI. The CDR3 has 16 residues. CDR3 sequence reads: CASSGGGPGPKETQYF. CDR3 DNA sequence: TGTGCCAGCAGTGGCGGCGGTCCGGGACCCAAAGAGACCCAGTACTTC.

This clone is a singleton in its sample. The chain couples TRBV6-6 to TRBJ1-5; D is undetermined. Germline CDR1 reads MNHNY; CDR2 reads SVGAGI (reference sequence). The length of the CDR3 is 16 residues. V lost 7 bases, J lost 2 bases, and 18 bases lay in between. CDR3 bases: TGTGCCAGCACCCACCGTTGGGGTAAGGGCAATCAGCCCCAGCATTTT. Its protein product is CASTHRWGKGNQPQHF.

J is TRBJ1-5 and V is TRBV10-2, with D maybe TRBD1 (5 bases). The CDR3 has 17 residues. Per the germline V gene, CDR1 is WSHSY and CDR2 is SAAADI. V was shortened by 4 bases and J by 2 bases, with 18 bases between the two germline ends. CDR3 in DNA: TGCGCCAGCAGTGTCGATAGTGAGGGGCTTCGCAATCAGCCCCAGCATTTT. As protein: CASSVDSEGLRNQPQHF.

This clone appeared once. V is TRBV28 and J is TRBJ1-4, with D perhaps matching TRBD1 (5 bases). In germline, CDR1 is MDHEN, CDR2 SYDVKM. The CDR3 contains 12 residues. Trimming stripped 6 bases from V and 7 bases from J, with 9 bases between. The CDR3 loop is CASRQGFEKLFF. The CDR3 nucleotides are TGTGCCAGCAGGCAGGGTTTTGAAAAACTGTTTTTT.

The chain carries TRBV5-1 and TRBJ1-1; a weak D match, TRBD1 (5 bases). Per the germline V gene, CDR1 is SGHRS and CDR2 is YFSETQ. The CDR3 is 15 residues long. Trimming stripped 0 bases from V and 3 bases from J, with 12 bases between. The chain's CDR3 is CASSLDPGGDTEAFF. The DNA of the CDR3 is TGCGCCAGCAGCTTGGACCCTGGGGGAGACACTGAAGCTTTCTTT.

This clone has just one count. This chain connects TRBV28 to TRBJ1-5; 7 bases agree with TRBD1. CDR1 is MDHEN and CDR2 is SYDVKM in the germline V gene. This CDR3 comprises 15 residues. Trimming at V came to 2 bases and at J to 4 bases, leaving 5 bases not matched to a gene. CDR3 bases: TGTGCCAGCAGTTTACCGGGACAGAGAAATCAGCCCCAGCATTTT. Translated, it gives CASSLPGQRNQPQHF.

The CDR3 coding sequence is TGTGCCAGCACTACGTATCCAGGGGGTACGGAAGCTTTCTTT. Translation: CASTTYPGGTEAFF. V usage is TRBV6-1 and J usage is TRBJ1-1; 7 bases fit TRBD1. This CDR3 spans 14 amino acids. Germline V gives CDR1 MNHNS, CDR2 SASEGT. Losses at the gene ends were 7 bases for V and 8 bases for J; bases not matched to a gene: 13.

On this clone: This specimen includes other DNA sequences encoding the same CDR3. The chain employs TRBV5-1 and TRBJ2-3; D not certain. The CDR3 consists of 15 residues. CDR1 and CDR2 from the germline V gene are SGHRS and YFSETQ. V was shortened by 0 bases and J by 0 bases, with 8 bases between the two germline ends. The CDR3: CASSLAGTSTDTQYF. In DNA form, the CDR3 reads TGCGCCAGCAGCTTGGCGGGCACCAGCACAGATACGCAGTATTTT.

The chain links TRBV7-5 to TRBJ2-7; the table names TRBD1, a call not compared with the DNA. TRBV7-5 represents a pseudogene. The CDR3 totals 18 residues. CDR3 in DNA: TGTGTCAGAAGCTTGGCCCTGGGGCGCACCCCCACCCCGGACGAGCAGTACTTC. Protein sequence: CVRSLALGRTPTPDEQYF.

The chain recombines TRBV9 with TRBJ1-2, with D possibly being TRBD1 (6 bases). Trimming stripped 5 bases from V and 6 bases from J, with 14 bases between. Germline V gene lookup returns CDR1 SGDLS and CDR2 YYNGEE. This CDR3 is built from 13 residues. CDR3 DNA: TGTGCCAGCAGGAGGGGGGATACTAATGGCTACACCTTC. It encodes CASRRGDTNGYTF.

The rearrangement joins TRBV7-2 to TRBJ2-7, with 10 bases fitting TRBD2. Germline CDR1 reads SGHTA; CDR2 reads FQGNSA. The CDR3 length is 15 residues. After removal of 5 bases from V and 4 bases from J, the junction contained 8 bases not matched to a gene. The CDR3 DNA is TGTGCCAGCAGCAAAGGTTCTAGCGGGAGTTACGAGCAGTACTTC. Amino acid sequence: CASSKGSSGSYEQYF.

CDR3 in DNA: TGTGCCAGCAGCGGGGAGGGGGCGGGGGAGCCCCAGCATTTT. Residues: CASSGEGAGEPQHF. This chain links TRBV9 with TRBJ1-5; 7 nucleotides line up with TRBD1. Per germline, CDR1 SGDLS and CDR2 YYNGEE. CDR3 size: 14 residues. V lost 3 bases and J lost 8; bases outside the gene matches: 8.

The rearrangement uses TRBV2 and TRBJ2-7, with D unclear. This CDR3 contains 12 residues. V dropped 4 bases and J dropped 9 bases, with 13 bases sitting between them. Germline CDR1 and CDR2: SNHLY and FYNNEI. CDR3 in DNA: TGTGCCAGCAGTGTCTCGCAGCCGACGCAGTACTTC. Its translation: CASSVSQPTQYF.

This chain uses TRBV11-2 with TRBJ2-3, with D maybe TRBD2 (5 bases). The V and J ends lost 1 base and 6 bases respectively, with 11 bases between them. This CDR3 is 14 amino acids long. Germline CDR1 SGHAT, CDR2 FQNNGV. The CDR3 here is CASSLGGWRDTQYF. The CDR3 region has the DNA TGTGCCAGCAGCTTAGGCGGGTGGCGGGATACGCAGTATTTT.

This chain uses TRBV19 with TRBJ1-5; TRBD1 agrees at 9 bases. Trimming at V came to 5 bases and at J to 5 bases, leaving 1 base not matched to a gene. Germline values: CDR1 LNHDA, CDR2 SQIVND (reference sequence). This CDR3 is built from 13 residues. The CDR3 DNA reads as TGTGCCAGTAGTCGGACAGGGGATCAGCCCCAGCATTTT. Its translation: CASSRTGDQPQHF.

This chain connects TRBV15 to TRBJ2-3, with 12 nucleotides matching TRBD2. Germline CDR1 LNHNV, CDR2 YYDKDF (reference sequence). Germline trimming cut 2 bases from V and 5 bases from J; bases unmatched to any gene: 8. The CDR3 extends over 17 amino acids. DNA for the CDR3: TGTGCCACCAGCAGATCACGGACTAGCGGGAATGGAGATACGCAGTATTTT. The encoded protein is CATSRSRTSGNGDTQYF.

Comments on this clone: Other nucleotide sequences from this sample produce the same CDR3. V and J are TRBV19 and TRBJ1-5; D not certain. The CDR3 covers 15 residues. V gave up 3 bases and J gave up 0 bases, with 9 bases separating them. CDR1 and CDR2 (germline): LNHDA, SQIVND (reference sequence). CDR3 in amino acids: CASSIGRNSNQPQHF. The CDR3 bases are TGTGCCAGTAGTATCGGGCGGAATAGCAATCAGCCCCAGCATTTT.

The V gene is TRBV7-9, the J gene TRBJ1-4; D gene uncertain. Deletions cut 1 base from V and 5 bases from J, with 8 bases between. Germline V CDR1 and CDR2: SEHNR, FQNEAQ (reference sequence). CDR3 length: 14 amino acids. As DNA, the CDR3 is TGTGCCAGCAGCTTAGTTTCGGGCAATGAAAAACTGTTTTTT. Its translation: CASSLVSGNEKLFF.